This T cell receptor beta chain was identified in a study of early T cells in non-severe SARS-CoV-2 infection. TCRdb itself ran the 5' RACE reads through MiXCR, one entry per CDR3 protein. The sample shows 65,000 to 85,000 distinct CDR3 sequences, around 13% of them seen only once. Trimming removed 0 bases at V and 6 bases at J, with 10 bases between. Per the germline V gene, CDR1 is SGDLS and CDR2 is YYNGEE. This CDR3 is 13 amino acids long. This clonotype was detected many times. This receptor was obtained from an adult who was a healthcare worker with PCR-confirmed SARS-CoV-2 infection or an uninfected control (not recorded which). This chain connects TRBV9 to TRBJ2-7; D call uncertain. Sequences were obtained from whole blood. This CDR3 reads CASSVDSSGEQYF. The CDR3 DNA reads as TGTGCCAGCAGCGTAGACAGTTCCGGCGAGCAGTACTTC.